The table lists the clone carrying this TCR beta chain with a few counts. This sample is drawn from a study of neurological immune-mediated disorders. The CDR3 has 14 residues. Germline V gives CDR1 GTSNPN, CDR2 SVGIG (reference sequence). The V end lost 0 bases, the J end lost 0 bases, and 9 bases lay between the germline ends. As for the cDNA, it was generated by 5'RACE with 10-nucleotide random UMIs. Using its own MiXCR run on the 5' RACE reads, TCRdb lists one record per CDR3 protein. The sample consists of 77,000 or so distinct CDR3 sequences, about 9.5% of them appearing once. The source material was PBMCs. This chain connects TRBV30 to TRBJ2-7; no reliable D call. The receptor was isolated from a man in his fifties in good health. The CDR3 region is CAWSVSRISYEQYF. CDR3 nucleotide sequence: TGTGCCTGGAGTGTTTCCAGGATCTCCTACGAGCAGTACTTC.